The T cell receptor (beta chain) under discussion was sequenced for a study of T cells after posttransplantation cyclophosphamide. Findings and caveats of the study: Later post-transplant blood repertoires were often dominated by donor CD8+ memory clones.

Germline assignment: CDR1 SGHDT and CDR2 YYEEEE. The CDR3 consists of 12 residues. After removal of 3 bases from V and 8 bases from J, the junction contained 2 bases not matched to a gene. Profiled with immunoSEQ multiplex PCR; TCRdb holds only in-frame clones, not every one. Listed for the sample are about 38,000 clones, none seen a single time. This clone was detected ten times or more. Its antigen remains unidentified. The chain has TRBV5-6 and TRBJ1-2; 9 bases fit TRBD1. This clonotype originated in a man aged 50-59 years in good health, CMV-negative, and a related stem cell transplant donor. Sequenced sample: PBMCs. The CDR3 DNA is TGTGCCAGCAGCTCGACAGGGGGAGGCTACACCTTC. This gives the protein CASSSTGGGYTF. Complete variable domain (other parts from reference TRBV5-6 and TRBJ1-2): DAGVTQSPTHLIKTRGQQVTLRCSPKSGHDTVSWYQQALGQGPQFIFQYYEEEERQRGNFPDRFSGHQFPNYSSELNVNALLLGDSALYLCASSSTGGGYTFGSGTRLTVV.